This T cell receptor beta chain appears in the sequencing data of a study of blood T cell repertoires in COVID-19. At the level of the study: Italy, Spain and the United States were the sources of the convalescent and acute COVID-19 samples. T cells, B-cell-depleted T cells, or PBMCs supplied cDNA or gDNA.

This clone appeared once. In the study's own analysis: Amplification of reference gene primers provided the estimated nucleated cell counts. Produced via immunoSEQ multiplex PCR; TCRdb's table is partial and in-frame only. The V and J calls and clone size come from that table; D and trimming were worked out from the DNA. Of about 280,000 clones listed, about 85% were seen once; the top ten hold roughly 13%. V dropped 4 bases and J dropped 4; count of bases not matched to a gene: 4. This CDR3 is 14 amino acids long. Per the germline V gene, CDR1 is LGHDT and CDR2 is YNNKEL (reference sequence). The origin of this receptor is a human donor in a cohort sampled during active COVID-19. Sequencing was done on a sample of peripheral blood. The V and J genes are TRBV3-1 (or the pseudogene TRBV3-2) and TRBJ2-5; 9 nucleotides align to TRBD2. This CDR3 is CASSLAGDGETQYF. The CDR3 DNA follows: TGTGCCAGCAGCCTAGCGGGAGATGGAGAGACCCAGTACTTC.